The clone carrying this T cell receptor (beta chain) was seen a handful of times. This same CDR3 is encoded by further DNA sequences in the sample. Authors' data handling: Estimation of nucleated cell counts relied on the amplification of reference gene primers. Sequencing used immunoSEQ multiplex PCR; TCRdb keeps in-frame clones, though not all of them. D and trimming come from the DNA, and the V and J calls and clone size come from that table. The sample records 90,000 to 120,000 clones, over 75% being singletons. The data were taken from a study of blood T cell repertoires in COVID-19. Study at large: Samples came from the United States, Italy and Spain, spanning acute and convalescent COVID-19. T cells, B-cell-depleted T cells, or PBMCs provided the cDNA or gDNA that served as material.

Germline V CDR1 and CDR2: SGHRS, YFSETQ. V lost 4 bases to trimming and J lost 0 bases, with 10 bases between them. The length of the CDR3 is 14 residues. The gene calls are TRBV5-1 and TRBJ1-1, with D maybe TRBD1 (6 bases). Sequencing was carried out using peripheral blood. This receptor was identified in a man aged 65 to 85 with active or convalescent COVID-19. CDR3 in DNA: TGCGCCAGCAGCGGGGGACAATTGAACACTGAAGCTTTCTTT. Encoded protein: CASSGGQLNTEAFF.